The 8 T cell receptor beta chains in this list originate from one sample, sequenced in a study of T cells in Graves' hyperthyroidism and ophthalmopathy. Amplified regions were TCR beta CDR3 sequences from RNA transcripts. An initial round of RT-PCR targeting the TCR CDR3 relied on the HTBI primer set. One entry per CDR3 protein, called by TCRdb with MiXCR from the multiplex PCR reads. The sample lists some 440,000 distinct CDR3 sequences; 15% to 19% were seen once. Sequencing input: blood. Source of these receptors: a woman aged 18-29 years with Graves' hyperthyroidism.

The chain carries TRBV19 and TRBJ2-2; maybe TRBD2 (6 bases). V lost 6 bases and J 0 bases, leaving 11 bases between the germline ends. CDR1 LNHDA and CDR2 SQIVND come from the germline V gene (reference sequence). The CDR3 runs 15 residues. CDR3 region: CASRWGLSNTGELFF. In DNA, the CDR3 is TGTGCCAGTAGATGGGGACTCTCGAACACCGGGGAGCTGTTTTTT.

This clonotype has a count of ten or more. The CDR3 DNA follows: TGTGCCAGCGCAGGGGGCCGTAGCACTGAAGCTTTCTTT. Amino acids: CASAGGRSTEAFF. This chain uses TRBV6-1 with TRBJ1-1, with 8 bases matching TRBD1. Germline-derived CDR1 and CDR2 are MNHNS and SASEGT. V lost 8 bases to trimming and J lost 4 bases; unmatched junction nucleotides: 6. The length of the CDR3 is 13 residues.

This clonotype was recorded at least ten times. The CDR3 loop reads CASSSSAGGPHEQYF. In DNA form, the CDR3 reads TGTGCCAGCAGTTCCTCCGCGGGGGGGCCCCACGAGCAGTACTTC. The chain has TRBV28 and TRBJ2-7; 9 positions match TRBD2. The CDR3 sequence is 15 residues long. V lost 4 bases to trimming and J lost 5 bases; unmatched junction nucleotides: 9. Germline V gives CDR1 MDHEN, CDR2 SYDVKM.

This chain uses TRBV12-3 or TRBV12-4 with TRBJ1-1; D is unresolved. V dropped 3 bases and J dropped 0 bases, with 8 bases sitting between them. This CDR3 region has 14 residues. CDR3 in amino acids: CASSFHRMNTEAFF. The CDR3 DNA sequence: TGTGCCAGCAGTTTTCATCGTATGAACACTGAAGCTTTCTTT.

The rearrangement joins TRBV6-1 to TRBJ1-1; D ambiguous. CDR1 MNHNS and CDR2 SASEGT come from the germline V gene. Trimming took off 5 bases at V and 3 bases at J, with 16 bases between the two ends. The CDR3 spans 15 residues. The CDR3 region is CASSRPGWPDTEAFF. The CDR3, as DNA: TGTGCCAGCAGTCGCCCCGGATGGCCCGACACTGAAGCTTTCTTT.

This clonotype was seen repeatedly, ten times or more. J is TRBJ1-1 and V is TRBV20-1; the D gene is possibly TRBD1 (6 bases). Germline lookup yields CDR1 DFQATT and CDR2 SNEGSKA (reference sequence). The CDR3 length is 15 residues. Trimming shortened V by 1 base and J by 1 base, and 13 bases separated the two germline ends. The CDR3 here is CSARVGGAQNTEAFF. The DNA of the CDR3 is TGCAGTGCTAGAGTAGGGGGGGCGCAGAACACTGAAGCTTTCTTT.

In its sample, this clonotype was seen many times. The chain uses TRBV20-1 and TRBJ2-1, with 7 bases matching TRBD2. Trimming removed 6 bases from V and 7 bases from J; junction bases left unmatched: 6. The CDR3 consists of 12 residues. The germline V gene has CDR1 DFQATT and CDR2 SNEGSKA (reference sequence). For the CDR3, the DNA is TGCAGTGCAGTAGGTAGCGGGAATGAGCAGTTCTTC. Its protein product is CSAVGSGNEQFF.

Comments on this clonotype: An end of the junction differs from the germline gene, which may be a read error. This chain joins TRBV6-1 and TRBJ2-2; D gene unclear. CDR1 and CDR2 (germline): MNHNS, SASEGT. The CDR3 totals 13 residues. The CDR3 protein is CAISDKGIGELFF. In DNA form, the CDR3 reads TGTGCCATCAGTGATAAGGGTATCGGGGAGCTGTTTTTT.